The 9 T cell receptor beta chains reported below all come from one sample, sequenced in a study of spatial heterogeneity in lung cancer. MiXCR, applied by TCRdb to the 5' RACE reads, yields one record per CDR3 protein. Of about 15,000 distinct CDR3 sequences in the sample, roughly 3.9% were seen once. Time point in this sample: sample taken at primary tumor resection. The sample in question was normal lung tissue next to the tumor, obtained at surgery. The source of these receptors is a male donor with early-stage non-small cell lung cancer.

This clonotype has ten or more counts. Within a library made for alpha chains, this beta chain is off target, and its count is uninformative. This chain uses TRBV7-8 with TRBJ1-5, with D possibly being TRBD1 (5 bases). This CDR3 has 15 amino acids. Germline V lookup: CDR1 SGHVS, CDR2 FQNEAQ. The V end lost 5 bases, the J end lost 0 bases, and 11 bases lay between the germline ends. The CDR3, as DNA: TGTGCCAGCAGCCAGCAGGGAAATAGCAATCAGCCCCAGCATTTT. This codes for CASSQQGNSNQPQHF.

In its sample, this clonotype ranks as medium-sized. Because this beta chain is a stray read in a library intended to capture alpha chains, its abundance should not be given much weight. This chain joins TRBV27 and TRBJ1-2; the D is unclear. Deletions cut 2 bases from V and 4 bases from J, with 11 bases between. This CDR3 region has 14 residues. CDR1 is MNHEY and CDR2 is SMNVEV in the germline V gene (reference sequence). The CDR3 here is CASSLGVGGYGYTF. DNA for the CDR3: TGTGCCAGCAGTTTAGGGGTTGGTGGCTATGGCTACACCTTC.

This clonotype has ten or more counts. Sequence at one end of the junction differs from germline and may be a read error. As an off-target read in a library built for alpha chains, this beta chain has a frequency of little significance. The J gene is TRBJ1-1, the V gene TRBV11-3, with TRBD1 matching 7 bases. This CDR3 region has 13 residues. CDR1 is SGHNT, CDR2 YENEEA, per germline. CDR3 in DNA: TGTGCCAGCAGCTTAGACCGTGACAGGGTACTTCTCTTT. Amino acids: CASSLDRDRVLLF.

This clonotype appeared a single time. The library was prepared for alpha chains; this beta chain is a stray read, so its frequency means little. V usage is TRBV7-2 and J usage is TRBJ1-5, with D unclear. This CDR3 has 14 residues. The ends were cut back, 1 base at V and 5 bases at J, with 9 bases in the middle. Per the germline V gene, CDR1 is SGHTA and CDR2 is FQGNSA. CDR3 coding DNA: TGTGCCAGCAGCTTAGAGTCAGGATATCAGCCCCAGCATTTT. Translation gives CASSLESGYQPQHF.

In this sample, this clonotype turned up many times. Being off target in a library aimed at alpha chains, this beta chain has a size of little meaning. This sequence joins TRBV7-9 and TRBJ2-2, with D possibly being TRBD2 (6 bases). V was shortened by 7 bases and J by 7 bases, with 16 bases between the two germline ends. In germline, CDR1 is SEHNR, CDR2 FQNEAQ (reference sequence). The CDR3 has 14 residues. The CDR3 loop reads CASTMAGLNGELFF. CDR3 nucleotide sequence: TGTGCCAGCACTATGGCGGGGCTGAACGGGGAGCTGTTTTTT.

This clonotype was counted many times. This beta chain is a stray read from a library made for alpha chains; its abundance is not meaningful. The V gene is TRBV6-2 or TRBV6-3, the J gene TRBJ2-6; D ambiguous. CDR3 length equals 15 residues. Germline V gene lookup returns CDR1 MNHEY and CDR2 SVGEGT. V shed 5 bases and J shed 0 bases, with 8 bases lying between them. The CDR3 DNA reads as TGTGCCAGCAGTCGTCCCAGCTCTGGGGCCAACGTCCTGACTTTC. This encodes CASSRPSSGANVLTF.

This clonotype was observed at least ten times. A library prepared for alpha chains yielded this beta chain as an off-target read; its size is of little meaning. V is TRBV28 and J is TRBJ1-5; no clear D. Germline assignment: CDR1 MDHEN and CDR2 SYDVKM. The V end lost 0 bases, the J end lost 6 bases, and 15 bases lay between the germline ends. This CDR3 has 16 residues. CDR3 in DNA: TGTGCCAGCAGTTTATGGTTTCTGGAGGGCCCTCAGCCCCAGCATTTT. Translated, it gives CASSLWFLEGPQPQHF.

This clonotype has a count of ten or more. This beta chain is an unintended read in a library built for alpha chains; its size means little. The V call is TRBV15, the J call TRBJ1-2, with D perhaps matching TRBD1 (6 bases). Germline loops: CDR1 LNHNV, CDR2 YYDKDF (reference sequence). This CDR3 spans 14 amino acids. V lost 0 bases and J 7 bases, leaving 12 bases between the germline ends. CDR3 nucleotide sequence: TGTGCCACCAGCAGAGATAGGGGGAGGCTTGGCTACACCTTC. Encoded protein: CATSRDRGRLGYTF.

At least ten counts were recorded for this clonotype. This beta chain turned up in a library designed for alpha chains; as an off-target read, its abundance says little. This rearrangement joins TRBV19 to TRBJ1-1, with D perhaps matching TRBD1 (5 bases). This CDR3 region has 15 residues. Germline V lookup: CDR1 LNHDA, CDR2 SQIVND (reference sequence). Trimming shortened V by 6 bases and J by 1 base, and 15 bases separated the two germline ends. CDR3 sequence (DNA): TGTGCCAGTAGGGGCCTGCGGCAGGGGAACACTGAAGCTTTCTTT. Amino acid sequence: CASRGLRQGNTEAFF.